Below are 29 T cell receptor beta chains sequenced from a single sample in a study of human thymus T cells. Produced via immunoSEQ multiplex PCR; TCRdb's table is partial and in-frame only. The sample records approximately 46,000 clones, over 90% being singletons. The sequencing sample was made of blood. The receptors derive from a girl under three years old with a congenital heart defect but otherwise immunologically healthy.

The J gene is TRBJ1-2, the V gene TRBV5-1; TRBD1 matches at 8 bases. V was clipped by 3 bases and J by 6 bases; unmatched bases: 4. This CDR3 region has 13 residues. Germline V CDR1 and CDR2: SGHRS, YFSETQ. The CDR3 spells CASSSGQENGYTF. Here the CDR3 DNA reads TGCGCCAGCAGCTCGGGACAGGAGAATGGCTACACCTTC.

J is TRBJ1-1 and V is TRBV29-1, with D perhaps TRBD1 (5 bases). With 5 bases removed from V and 0 bases from J, the gap between germline ends came to 10 bases. Germline loops: CDR1 SQVTM, CDR2 ANQGSEA. The CDR3 is 13 amino acids. The CDR3 reads CSVTRGLNTEAFF. The DNA of the CDR3 is TGCAGCGTTACGCGGGGCCTGAACACTGAAGCTTTCTTT.

The chain uses TRBV7-9 and TRBJ1-3; possible D gene TRBD1, 5 bases. V lost 4 bases to trimming and J lost 0 bases, with 16 bases between them. This CDR3 is 17 amino acids long. Per germline, CDR1 SEHNR and CDR2 FQNEAQ (reference sequence). CDR3 amino acids: CASSSLPQGLSGNTIYF. The CDR3 nucleotides read TGTGCCAGCAGCTCTCTGCCTCAGGGACTCTCTGGAAACACCATATATTTT.

J is TRBJ2-7 and V is TRBV6-1; D may be TRBD1 or TRBD2 (5 bases each). The CDR3 contains 14 residues. Trimming stripped 3 bases from V and 7 bases from J, with 16 bases between. Germline assignment: CDR1 MNHNS and CDR2 SASEGT. CDR3 nucleotides: TGTGCCAGCAGTGAGGGGACGGACCCGGGAGAGCAGTACTTC. Translating it yields CASSEGTDPGEQYF.

This chain connects TRBV5-8 to TRBJ2-1, with 7 bases that match TRBD2. Germline CDR1 reads SGHTS; CDR2 reads YDEGEE. The CDR3 spans 17 residues. V shed 4 bases, J shed 2 bases, and the junction held 12 bases outside the gene matches. CDR3 residues: CASSPLGGRLPYNEQFF. CDR3 in DNA: TGTGCCAGCAGCCCCCTGGGGGGGAGACTCCCCTACAATGAGCAGTTCTTC.

V usage is TRBV28 and J usage is TRBJ1-5; 7 nucleotides line up with TRBD1. The germline V gene encodes CDR1 MDHEN and CDR2 SYDVKM. The ends lost 6 bases at V and 4 bases at J; junction bases unmatched: 3. This CDR3 region has 13 residues. This CDR3 reads CASRPQGNQPQHF. The CDR3 bases are TGTGCCAGCAGGCCACAGGGGAATCAGCCCCAGCATTTT. The full variable domain, with the rest looked up from reference TRBV28 and TRBJ1-5, is DVKVTQSSRYLVKRTGEKVFLECVQDMDHENMFWYRQDPGLGLRLIYFSYDVKMKEKGDIPEGYSVSREKKERFSLILESASTNQTSMYLCASRPQGNQPQHFGDGTRLSIL.

As for this clone: A junction end diverges from the germline sequence, so it may reflect a read error. The chain has TRBV7-9 and TRBJ2-7; 10 nucleotides agree with TRBD2. Germline CDR1 SEHNR, CDR2 FQNEAQ (reference sequence). This CDR3 contains 13 residues. CDR3 nucleotides: TGTGCCAGCAGCCCAGGGCCTCCTAGCGGGAGAATCTTC. Amino acids: CASSPGPPSGRIF.

This clone was counted once. This rearrangement joins TRBV4-1 to TRBJ2-7; perhaps D is TRBD1 or TRBD2 (5 bases each). CDR1 is MGHRA and CDR2 is YSYEKL in the germline V gene. The CDR3 is 13 residues long. The germline V and J ends were trimmed by 1 base and 4 bases, with 8 bases remaining between them. In nucleotides, the CDR3 is TGCGCCAGCAGCCAAGGAGGGGAGTACGAGCAGTACTTC. Its translation: CASSQGGEYEQYF.

In its sample, this clone was seen once. The chain combines TRBV7-2 with TRBJ2-7, with D perhaps matching TRBD1 or TRBD2 (5 bases each). V was trimmed by 5 bases and J by 3 bases, leaving 17 bases between them. CDR3 size: 15 residues. Germline V gives CDR1 SGHTA, CDR2 FQGNSA. For the CDR3, the DNA is TGTGCCAGCAGCGGGGACCGGGCATTAATCTACGAGCAGTACTTC. It specifies CASSGDRALIYEQYF.

This chain connects TRBV2 to TRBJ2-1, with 14 bases that match TRBD2. Unmatched junction bases numbered 2, after V lost 4 bases and J lost 6 bases. This CDR3 is 15 amino acids long. Germline V CDR1 and CDR2: SNHLY, FYNNEI. In DNA form, the CDR3 reads TGTGCCAGCAGTGGACTAGCGGGAGGGCCCAATGAGCAGTTCTTC. This sequence encodes CASSGLAGGPNEQFF.

The rearrangement links TRBV5-6 to TRBJ1-4; TRBD1 is a possible D gene (5 bases). Germline V gene sequence: CDR1 SGHDT, CDR2 YYEEEE. The V gene lost 4 bases and the J gene lost 7 bases, with 26 bases spanning the gap. The CDR3 runs 18 residues. This CDR3 is CASSQTTYRDLGGEKLFF. The DNA of the CDR3 is TGTGCCAGCAGCCAAACGACCTACCGTGACCTTGGGGGTGAAAAACTGTTTTTT. Looking up the rest from reference TRBV5-6 and TRBJ1-4 gives the full variable domain: DAGVTQSPTHLIKTRGQQVTLRCSPKSGHDTVSWYQQALGQGPQFIFQYYEEEERQRGNFPDRFSGHQFPNYSSELNVNALLLGDSALYLCASSQTTYRDLGGEKLFFGSGTQLSVL.

The CDR3 bases are TGTGCCAGTAGTATAGTATCAGGGGGCAACGGTGAAGCTTTCTTT. Translation gives CASSIVSGGNGEAFF. The chain has TRBV19 and TRBJ1-1, with TRBD1 matching 8 bases. The J segment lost 7 bases and the V segment lost 1 base, leaving 8 bases of the junction unmatched. The CDR3 extends over 15 amino acids. Germline CDR1 and CDR2: LNHDA and SQIVND (reference sequence). The whole variable domain, filled in from reference TRBV19 and TRBJ1-1, reads DGGITQSPKYLFRKEGQNVTLSCEQNLNHDAMYWYRQDPGQGLRLIYYSQIVNDFQKGDIAEGYSVSREKKESFPLTVTSAQKNPTAFYLCASSIVSGGNGEAFFGQGTRLTVV.

The chain is built from TRBV11-2 and TRBJ2-1, with D tentatively TRBD2 (6 bases). Germline CDR1 is SGHAT and CDR2 is FQNNGV. The V gene lost 5 bases and the J gene lost 7 bases, with 9 bases spanning the gap. The length of the CDR3 is 12 residues. The CDR3 protein is CASSGLRNEQFF. Here the CDR3 DNA reads TGTGCCAGCAGCGGACTACGGAATGAGCAGTTCTTC.

The chain recombines TRBV25-1 with TRBJ1-5; D unresolved. Trimming pared 6 bases from V and 7 bases from J, leaving 10 bases between. Germline CDR1 is MGHDK and CDR2 is SYGVNS. The CDR3 is 12 residues long. The CDR3 region is CASRQGSQPQHF. CDR3 sequence (DNA): TGTGCCAGCAGGCAAGGGTCCCAGCCCCAGCATTTT.

This rearrangement joins TRBV19 to TRBJ2-3, with 9 bases matching TRBD2. Germline CDR1 reads LNHDA; CDR2 reads SQIVND (reference sequence). Trimming at V came to 5 bases and at J to 3 bases, leaving 6 bases not matched to a gene. The CDR3 is made up of 15 amino acids. The CDR3 protein is CASSLGLATTDTQYF. DNA of the CDR3: TGTGCCAGTAGTCTGGGACTAGCAACGACAGATACGCAGTATTTT.

The V and J genes are TRBV5-1 and TRBJ2-7; 11 positions match TRBD1. This CDR3 has 14 amino acids. Germline CDR1 and CDR2: SGHRS and YFSETQ. V gave up 4 bases and J gave up 4 bases; unmatched junction bases: 4. CDR3 nucleotides: TGCGCCAGCAGCATCCGGGACAGGGGGTACGAGCAGTACTTC. Protein sequence: CASSIRDRGYEQYF. Drawing the rest from reference TRBV5-1 and TRBJ2-7, the complete variable domain is KAGVTQTPRYLIKTRGQQVTLSCSPISGHRSVSWYQQTPGQGLQFLFEYFSETQRNKGNFPGRFSGRQFSNSRSEMNVSTLELGDSALYLCASSIRDRGYEQYFGPGTRLTVT.

The chain joins TRBV7-2 to TRBJ1-3; 8 positions match TRBD1. The junction had 10 bases not matched to a gene; V was cut back by 5 bases and J by 7 bases. Germline V gives CDR1 SGHTA, CDR2 FQGNSA. The CDR3 length is 15 residues. The CDR3 loop reads CASSPQGAQVNTIYF. The CDR3 DNA is TGTGCCAGCAGCCCCCAGGGGGCGCAGGTCAACACCATATATTTT.

This clone has just one count. One end of the junction is discordant with germline, which a read error may explain. The V and J genes are TRBV7-7 and TRBJ2-2; 14 bases are shared with TRBD2. CDR1 and CDR2 (germline): SSHAT, FNYEAQ (reference sequence). The CDR3 runs 16 residues. CDR3 amino acids: CASSARLAGGTGELFF. CDR3 sequence (DNA): TGTGCTAGCAGCGCAAGACTAGCGGGAGGGACCGGGGAGCTGTTTTTT.

This chain connects TRBV4-2 to TRBJ1-5, with D hard to call. The CDR3 consists of 12 residues. V gave up 1 base and J gave up 6 bases, with 4 bases separating them. Per the germline V gene, CDR1 is LGHNA and CDR2 is YNFKEQ. CDR3 sequence (DNA): TGTGCCAGCAGCCAAGGAGTTCAGCCCCAGCATTTT. This sequence encodes CASSQGVQPQHF.

The chain couples TRBV28 to TRBJ2-1; D call uncertain. CDR3 length: 11 residues. Germline CDR1 MDHEN, CDR2 SYDVKM. The V end was cut by 3 bases, the J end by 6 bases, with 3 bases between. Here the CDR3 reads CASSFLNEQFF. CDR3 nucleotides: TGTGCCAGCAGTTTTCTCAATGAGCAGTTCTTC.

The chain couples TRBV27 to TRBJ2-1; D might be TRBD1 or TRBD2, each matching 6 bases. The CDR3 is made up of 14 amino acids. Trimming removed 2 bases from V and 8 bases from J, with 13 bases in between. Germline values: CDR1 MNHEY, CDR2 SMNVEV (reference sequence). DNA for the CDR3: TGTGCCAGCAGTTTAAAACAGGGAGGCGATGAGCAGTTCTTC. Translation gives CASSLKQGGDEQFF.

This chain links TRBV19 with TRBJ2-3; unclear D gene. The length of the CDR3 is 14 residues. In germline, CDR1 is LNHDA, CDR2 SQIVND (reference sequence). The germline V and J ends were trimmed by 5 bases and 2 bases, with 11 bases remaining between them. As DNA, the CDR3 is TGTGCCAGTAGTCCCCCTGACCACACAGATACGCAGTATTTT. Translated, it gives CASSPPDHTDTQYF. Full variable domain (missing parts from reference TRBV19 and TRBJ2-3): DGGITQSPKYLFRKEGQNVTLSCEQNLNHDAMYWYRQDPGQGLRLIYYSQIVNDFQKGDIAEGYSVSREKKESFPLTVTSAQKNPTAFYLCASSPPDHTDTQYFGPGTRLTVL.

This chain uses TRBV15 with TRBJ2-1; 9 positions match TRBD2. The CDR3 extends over 15 amino acids. Germline assignment: CDR1 LNHNV and CDR2 YYDKDF (reference sequence). J gave up 5 bases and V 3 bases, and 5 bases lay outside the gene matches. The DNA for the CDR3 is TGTGCCACCAGCAGGGGAGGGACTAGCAACAATGAGCAGTTCTTC. Translating it yields CATSRGGTSNNEQFF.

The chain joins TRBV6-5 to TRBJ2-2, with 7 bases identical to TRBD2. There are 14 residues in the CDR3. Germline CDR1 and CDR2: MNHEY and SVGAGI. After removal of 4 bases from V and 1 base from J, the junction contained 0 bases not matched to a gene. CDR3 amino acids: CASSSSGNTGELFF. CDR3 nucleotide sequence: TGTGCCAGCAGTTCTAGCGGGAACACCGGGGAGCTGTTTTTT.

For this clone: Other DNA sequences in this sample translate to the same CDR3. The chain recombines TRBV7-6 with TRBJ2-7; D possibly corresponds to TRBD2 (5 bases). Germline V gene data show CDR1 as SGHVS and CDR2 as FNYEAQ. Trimming left V 2 bases short and J 7 bases short, with 21 bases between. This CDR3 spans 16 amino acids. CDR3 region: CASSLNTPRGSGEQYF. DNA for the CDR3: TGTGCCAGCAGCTTAAACACCCCTCGCGGCTCGGGGGAGCAGTACTTC.

This sequence joins TRBV28 and TRBJ1-4; D gene unclear. V was pared by 6 bases and J by 6 bases, with 11 bases between. CDR1 MDHEN and CDR2 SYDVKM come from the germline V gene. The CDR3 covers 13 residues. The CDR3 loop reads CASRSGPHEKLFF. The DNA of the CDR3 is TGTGCCAGCAGGTCAGGCCCCCATGAAAAACTGTTTTTT.

This chain joins TRBV6-5 and TRBJ2-5, with D possibly being TRBD1 or TRBD2 (5 bases each). V was clipped by 8 bases and J by 6 bases, with 13 bases between them. Germline V lookup: CDR1 MNHEY, CDR2 SVGAGI. The CDR3 sequence is 12 residues long. DNA of the CDR3: TGTGCCAGCTCAGAGGGACGCCAGACCCAGTACTTC. Its translation: CASSEGRQTQYF.

The chain carries TRBV19 and TRBJ1-1, with 8 bases aligning to TRBD1. The junction had 5 bases not matched to a gene; V was cut back by 6 bases and J by 2 bases. This CDR3 has 14 amino acids. CDR1 and CDR2 from the germline V gene are LNHDA and SQIVND (reference sequence). The CDR3: CASSWTGFNTEAFF. As DNA, the CDR3 is TGTGCCAGTAGCTGGACAGGGTTCAACACTGAAGCTTTCTTT.

This chain joins TRBV11-2 and TRBJ2-1, with D perhaps matching TRBD1 or TRBD2 (5 bases each). Germline V gene lookup returns CDR1 SGHAT and CDR2 FQNNGV. Trimming removed 1 base from V and 5 bases from J, with 15 bases in between. The CDR3 has 16 amino acids. The CDR3 is CASSLAGTTRNNEQFF. The CDR3 DNA sequence: TGTGCCAGCAGCTTAGCCGGGACGACCCGTAACAATGAGCAGTTCTTC.